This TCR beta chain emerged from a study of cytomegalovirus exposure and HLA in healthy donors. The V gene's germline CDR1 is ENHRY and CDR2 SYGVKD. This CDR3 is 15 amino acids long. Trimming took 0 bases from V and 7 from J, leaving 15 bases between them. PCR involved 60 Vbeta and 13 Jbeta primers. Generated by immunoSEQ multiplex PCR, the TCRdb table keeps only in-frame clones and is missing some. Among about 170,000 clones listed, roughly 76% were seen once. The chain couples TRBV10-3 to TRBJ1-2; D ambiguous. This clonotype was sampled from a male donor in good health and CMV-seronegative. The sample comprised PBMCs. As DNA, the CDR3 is TGTGCCATCAGTGAGTCGAGGCGTTCGGAAAGTGGCTACACCTTC. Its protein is CAISESRRSESGYTF.